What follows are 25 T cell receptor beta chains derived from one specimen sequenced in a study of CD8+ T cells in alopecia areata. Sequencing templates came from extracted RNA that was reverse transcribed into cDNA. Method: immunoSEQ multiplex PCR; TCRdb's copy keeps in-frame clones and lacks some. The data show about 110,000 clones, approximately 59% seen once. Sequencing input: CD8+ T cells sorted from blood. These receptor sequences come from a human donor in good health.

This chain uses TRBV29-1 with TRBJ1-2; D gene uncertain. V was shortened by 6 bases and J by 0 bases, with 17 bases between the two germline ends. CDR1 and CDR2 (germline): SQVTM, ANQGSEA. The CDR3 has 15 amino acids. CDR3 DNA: TGCAGCGTCCCTCGGTACGTCGGCACTAACTATGGCTACACCTTC. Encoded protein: CSVPRYVGTNYGYTF.

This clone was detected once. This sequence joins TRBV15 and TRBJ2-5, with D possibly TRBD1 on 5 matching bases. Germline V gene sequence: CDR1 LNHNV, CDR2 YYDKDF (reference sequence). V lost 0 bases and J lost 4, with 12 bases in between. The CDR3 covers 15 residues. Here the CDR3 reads CATSRDGRVVETQYF. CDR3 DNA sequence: TGTGCCACCAGCAGAGATGGCAGGGTAGTAGAGACCCAGTACTTC.

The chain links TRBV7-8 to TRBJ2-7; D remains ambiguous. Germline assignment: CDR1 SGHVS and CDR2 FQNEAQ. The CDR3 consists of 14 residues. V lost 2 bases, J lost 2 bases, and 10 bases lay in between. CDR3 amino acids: CASSLYRLAYEQYF. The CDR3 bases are TGTGCCAGCAGCTTATACCGCCTAGCCTACGAGCAGTACTTC.

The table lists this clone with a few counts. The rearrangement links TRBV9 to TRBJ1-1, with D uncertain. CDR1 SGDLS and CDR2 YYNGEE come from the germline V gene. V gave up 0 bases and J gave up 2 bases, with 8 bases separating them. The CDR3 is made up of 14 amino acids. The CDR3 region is CASSVVPENTEAFF. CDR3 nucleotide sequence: TGTGCCAGCAGCGTAGTACCGGAAAACACTGAAGCTTTCTTT.

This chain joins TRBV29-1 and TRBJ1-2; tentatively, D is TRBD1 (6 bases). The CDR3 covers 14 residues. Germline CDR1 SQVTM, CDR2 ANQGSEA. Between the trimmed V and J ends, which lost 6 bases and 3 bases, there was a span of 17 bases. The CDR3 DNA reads TGCAGCGTCGCCGGGGGCCCCCTAGACTATGGCTACACCTTC. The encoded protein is CSVAGGPLDYGYTF. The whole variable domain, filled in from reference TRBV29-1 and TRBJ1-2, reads SAVISQKPSRDICQRGTSLTIQCQVDSQVTMMFWYRQQPGQSLTLIATANQGSEATYESGFVIDKFPISRPNLTFSTLTVSNMSPEDSSIYLCSVAGGPLDYGYTFGSGTRLTVV.

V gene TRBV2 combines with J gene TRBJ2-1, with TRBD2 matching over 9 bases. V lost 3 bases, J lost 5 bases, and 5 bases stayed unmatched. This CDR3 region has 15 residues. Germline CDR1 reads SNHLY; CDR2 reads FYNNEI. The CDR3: CASSDAAGGHNEQFF. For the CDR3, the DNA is TGTGCCAGCAGTGACGCAGCGGGGGGCCACAATGAGCAGTTCTTC.

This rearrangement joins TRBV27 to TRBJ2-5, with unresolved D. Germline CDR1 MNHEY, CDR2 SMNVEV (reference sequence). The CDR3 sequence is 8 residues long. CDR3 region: CSQETQYF. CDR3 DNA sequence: TGTTCCCAAGAGACCCAGTACTTC.

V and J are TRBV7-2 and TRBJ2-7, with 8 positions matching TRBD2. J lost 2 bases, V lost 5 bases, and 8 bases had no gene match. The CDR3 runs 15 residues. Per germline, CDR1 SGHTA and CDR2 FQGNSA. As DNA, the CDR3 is TGTGCCAGCAGCCGCGCAGCGGGGGAGCCCTACGAGCAGTACTTC. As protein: CASSRAAGEPYEQYF. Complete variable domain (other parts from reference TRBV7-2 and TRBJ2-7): GAGVSQSPSNKVTEKGKDVELRCDPISGHTALYWYRQSLGQGLEFLIYFQGNSAPDKSGLPSDRFSAERTGGSVSTLTIQRTQQEDSAVYLCASSRAAGEPYEQYFGPGTRLTVT.

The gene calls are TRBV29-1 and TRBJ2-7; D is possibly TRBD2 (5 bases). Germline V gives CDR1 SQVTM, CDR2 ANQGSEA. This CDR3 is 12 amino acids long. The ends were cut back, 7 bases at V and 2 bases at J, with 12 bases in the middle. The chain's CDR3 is CSGVTGTYEQYF. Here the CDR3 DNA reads TGCAGCGGTGTGACGGGAACCTACGAGCAGTACTTC.

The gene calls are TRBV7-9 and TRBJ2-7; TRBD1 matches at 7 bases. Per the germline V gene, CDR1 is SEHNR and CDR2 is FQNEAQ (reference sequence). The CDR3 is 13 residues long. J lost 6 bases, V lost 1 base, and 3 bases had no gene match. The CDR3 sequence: CASSLGDSSEQYF. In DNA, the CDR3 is TGTGCCAGCAGCTTAGGGGACAGCAGCGAGCAGTACTTC. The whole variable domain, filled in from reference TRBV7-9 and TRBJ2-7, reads DTGVSQNPRHKITKRGQNVTFRCDPISEHNRLYWYRQTLGQGPEFLTYFQNEAQLEKSRLLSDRFSAERPKGSFSTLEIQRTEQGDSAMYLCASSLGDSSEQYFGPGTRLTVT.

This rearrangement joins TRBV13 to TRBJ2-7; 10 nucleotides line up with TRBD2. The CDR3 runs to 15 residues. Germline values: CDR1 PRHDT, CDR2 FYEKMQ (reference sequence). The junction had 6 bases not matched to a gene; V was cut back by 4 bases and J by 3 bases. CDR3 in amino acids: CASSSSSGGLYEQYF. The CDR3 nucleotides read TGTGCCAGCAGCTCAAGTAGCGGGGGGCTCTACGAGCAGTACTTC.

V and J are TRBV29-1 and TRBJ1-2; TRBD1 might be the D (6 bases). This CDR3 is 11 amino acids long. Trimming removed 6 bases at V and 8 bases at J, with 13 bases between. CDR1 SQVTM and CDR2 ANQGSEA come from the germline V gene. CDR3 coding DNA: TGCAGCGTGCCGGGGGGCGACGGCTACACCTTC. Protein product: CSVPGGDGYTF. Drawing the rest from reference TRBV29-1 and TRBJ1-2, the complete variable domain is SAVISQKPSRDICQRGTSLTIQCQVDSQVTMMFWYRQQPGQSLTLIATANQGSEATYESGFVIDKFPISRPNLTFSTLTVSNMSPEDSSIYLCSVPGGDGYTFGSGTRLTVV.

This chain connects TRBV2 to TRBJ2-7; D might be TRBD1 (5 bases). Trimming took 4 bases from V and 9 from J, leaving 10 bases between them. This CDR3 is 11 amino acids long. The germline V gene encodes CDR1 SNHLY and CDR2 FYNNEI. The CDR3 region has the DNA TGTGCCAGCAGTGCAGGGTCTCGGCAGTACTTC. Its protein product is CASSAGSRQYF.

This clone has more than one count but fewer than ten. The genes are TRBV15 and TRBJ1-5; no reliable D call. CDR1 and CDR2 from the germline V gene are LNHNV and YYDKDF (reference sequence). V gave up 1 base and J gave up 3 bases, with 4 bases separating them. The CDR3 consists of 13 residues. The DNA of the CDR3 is TGTGCCACCAGCAGAGGGGTCAATCAGCCCCAGCATTTT. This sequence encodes CATSRGVNQPQHF.

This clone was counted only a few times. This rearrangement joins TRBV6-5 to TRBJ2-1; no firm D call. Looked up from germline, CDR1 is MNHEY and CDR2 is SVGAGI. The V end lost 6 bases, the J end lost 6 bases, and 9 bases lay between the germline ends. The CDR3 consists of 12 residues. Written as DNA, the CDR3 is TGTGCCAGCAGGGCGATGGGCAATGAGCAGTTCTTC. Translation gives CASRAMGNEQFF.

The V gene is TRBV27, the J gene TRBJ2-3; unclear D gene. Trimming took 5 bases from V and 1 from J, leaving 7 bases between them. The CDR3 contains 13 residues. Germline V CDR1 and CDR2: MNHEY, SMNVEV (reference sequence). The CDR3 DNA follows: TGTGCCAGCAGTCCCTCAGGCACAGATACGCAGTATTTT. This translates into CASSPSGTDTQYF.

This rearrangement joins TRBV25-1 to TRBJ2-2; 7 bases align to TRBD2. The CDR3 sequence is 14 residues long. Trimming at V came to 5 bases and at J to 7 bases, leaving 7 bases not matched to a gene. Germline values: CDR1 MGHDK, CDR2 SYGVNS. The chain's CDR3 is CASSPQGGNGELFF. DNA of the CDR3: TGTGCCAGCAGTCCCCAGGGAGGGAACGGGGAGCTGTTTTTT.

The CDR3 here is CASSFYSTGGYTF. CDR3 nucleotides: TGTGCCAGCAGTTTTTACTCGACCGGCGGCTACACCTTC. The chain employs TRBV6-5 and TRBJ1-2; D gene uncertain. The CDR3 loop spans 13 amino acids. V lost 4 bases to trimming and J lost 8 bases, with 14 bases between them. Germline V gene lookup returns CDR1 MNHEY and CDR2 SVGAGI.

CDR3 DNA: TGTGCCAGCAGTTCACGGGACAGGGTAGGCACCGGGGAGCTGTTTTTT. This sequence encodes CASSSRDRVGTGELFF. This sequence joins TRBV27 and TRBJ2-2; 9 positions match TRBD1. V shed 4 bases and J 4 bases; nucleotides not matched to a gene: 7. The CDR3 runs to 16 residues. Germline V gene sequence: CDR1 MNHEY, CDR2 SMNVEV (reference sequence).

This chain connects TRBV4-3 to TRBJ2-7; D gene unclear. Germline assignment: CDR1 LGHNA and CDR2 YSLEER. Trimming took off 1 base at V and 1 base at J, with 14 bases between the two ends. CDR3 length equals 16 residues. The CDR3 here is CASSQGIDSGSYEQYF. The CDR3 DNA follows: TGCGCCAGCAGCCAAGGGATAGACTCAGGTTCCTACGAGCAGTACTTC.

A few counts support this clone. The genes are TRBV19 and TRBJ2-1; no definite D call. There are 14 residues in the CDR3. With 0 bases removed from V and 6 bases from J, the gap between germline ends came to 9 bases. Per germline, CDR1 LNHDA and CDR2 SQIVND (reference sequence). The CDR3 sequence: CASSIDGPSNEQFF. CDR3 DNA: TGTGCCAGTAGTATAGACGGTCCGTCCAATGAGCAGTTCTTC.

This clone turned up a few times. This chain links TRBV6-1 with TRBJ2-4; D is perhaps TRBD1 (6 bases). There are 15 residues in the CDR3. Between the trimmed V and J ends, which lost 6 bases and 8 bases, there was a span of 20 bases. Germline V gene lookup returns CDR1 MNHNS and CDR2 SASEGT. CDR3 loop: CASREVRGHEDIQYF. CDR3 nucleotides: TGTGCCAGCAGAGAGGTCAGGGGCCATGAGGACATTCAGTACTTC.

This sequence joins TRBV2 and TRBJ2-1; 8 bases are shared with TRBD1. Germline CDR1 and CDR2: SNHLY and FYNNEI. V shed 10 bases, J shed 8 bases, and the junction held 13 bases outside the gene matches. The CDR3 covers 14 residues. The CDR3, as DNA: TGTGCCACCGAATATAGGACAGGGCGCGATGAGCAGTTCTTC. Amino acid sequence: CATEYRTGRDEQFF. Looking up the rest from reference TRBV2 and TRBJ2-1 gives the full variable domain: EPEVTQTPSHQVTQMGQEVILRCVPISNHLYFYWYRQILGQKVEFLVSFYNNEISEKSEIFDDQFSVERPDGSNFTLKIRSTKLEDSAMYFCATEYRTGRDEQFFGPGTRLTVL.

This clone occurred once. The CDR3 nucleotides are TGTGCCAGCGGTCCTATCGGACGAGGGGGTAATGAGCAGTTCTTC. It encodes CASGPIGRGGNEQFF. This chain links TRBV28 with TRBJ2-1, with a tentative D call TRBD1 (6 bases). The CDR3 length is 15 residues. Germline V gene data show CDR1 as MDHEN and CDR2 as SYDVKM. V lost 8 bases and J 7 bases, leaving 21 bases between the germline ends.

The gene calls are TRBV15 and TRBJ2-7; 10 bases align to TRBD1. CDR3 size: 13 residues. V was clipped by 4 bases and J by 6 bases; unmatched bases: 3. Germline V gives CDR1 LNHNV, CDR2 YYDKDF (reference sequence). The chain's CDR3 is CATSTDRGAEQYF. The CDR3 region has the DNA TGTGCCACCAGCACGGACAGGGGGGCCGAGCAGTACTTC. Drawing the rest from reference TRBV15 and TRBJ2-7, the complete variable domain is DAMVIQNPRYQVTQFGKPVTLSCSQTLNHNVMYWYQQKSSQAPKLLFHYYDKDFNNEADTPDNFQSRRPNTSFCFLDIRSPGLGDTAMYLCATSTDRGAEQYFGPGTRLTVT.